This entry describes one T cell receptor (beta chain). The CDR3 spans 16 residues. The junction had 8 bases not matched to a gene; V was cut back by 2 bases and J by 1 base. The germline V gene encodes CDR1 MGHRA and CDR2 YSYEKL. This record comes from a study of blood T cell repertoires in COVID-19. Study background: COVID-19 samples, acute and convalescent, were from the United States, Italy and Spain.

In the study's own analysis: Amplification with reference gene primers provided the estimates of nucleated cell counts. The protocol was immunoSEQ multiplex PCR, while the TCRdb copy is restricted to in-frame clones and leaves out a portion. That table is the source of V, J and clone size, and D and trimming were worked out from the DNA. This table holds more than 300,000 clones, more than 70% found once. The specimen was peripheral blood. This sequence originates from a woman in her 70s with COVID-19, enrolled during active disease. The chain joins TRBV4-1 to TRBJ2-7; 7 nucleotides match TRBD2. The CDR3 DNA sequence: TGCGCCAGCAGCCAACCCTTTGCCGGGGGGTCCTACGAGCAGTACTTC. Encoded protein: CASSQPFAGGSYEQYF.